What follows are 14 T cell receptor beta chains derived from one specimen sequenced in a study of blood T cell repertoires in COVID-19 (dated by TCRdb to 2020 to 2022). To prepare the library, the immunoSEQ multiplex PCR assay was applied. TCRdb provides this immuneACCESS table in a form limited to in-frame rearrangements. Some clones are lacking; in checked studies, under half of them reflect an unresolved V gene, and why the rest are absent is not known. The sample table records 210,000 or so clones; around 84% of these occur just once. The ten largest clonotypes hold roughly 4.5% of the sample. The sample taken for sequencing was PBMCs or T cells enriched from blood (not recorded which). The source is a man aged 30 to 39 with acute COVID-19.

CDR3 DNA: TGCGCCAGCAGCCCTCATTTAGACAATGAGCAGTTCTTC. It specifies CASSPHLDNEQFF. The chain employs TRBV4-1 and TRBJ2-1; D gene ambiguous. V gave up 4 bases and J gave up 5 bases, with 9 bases separating them. Germline-derived CDR1 and CDR2 are MGHRA and YSYEKL. This CDR3 has 13 amino acids.

The genes are TRBV5-1 and TRBJ1-1; tentatively, D is TRBD1 (5 bases). Trimming removed 3 bases from V and 1 base from J, with 7 bases in between. CDR1 and CDR2 from the germline V gene are SGHRS and YFSETQ. The CDR3 contains 13 residues. As DNA, the CDR3 is TGCGCCAGCAGCTGGCAGGGGAACACTGAAGCTTTCTTT. It specifies CASSWQGNTEAFF.

This chain connects TRBV3-1 (or the pseudogene TRBV3-2) to TRBJ1-1; TRBD1 matches at 7 bases. The CDR3 runs 14 residues. With 3 bases clipped from V and 5 bases from J, the junction kept 6 bases outside the gene matches. Germline CDR1 reads LGHDT; CDR2 reads YNNKEL (reference sequence). CDR3 residues: CASSHNTGETEAFF. The DNA for the CDR3 is TGTGCCAGCAGCCATAATACAGGGGAAACTGAAGCTTTCTTT.

The chain links TRBV21-1 to TRBJ2-7; the table's D call TRBD1 went unverified against the DNA. TRBV21-1 counts as a pseudogene. CDR3 length: 12 amino acids. CDR3 residues: CASFLSGVEQYF. The CDR3 bases are TGTGCCAGCTTTCTCTCAGGGGTCGAGCAGTACTTC.

This rearrangement joins TRBV11-2 to TRBJ1-1; possibly TRBD1 for D (5 bases). Trimming pared 2 bases from V and 3 bases from J, leaving 10 bases between. Germline loops: CDR1 SGHAT, CDR2 FQNNGV. The CDR3 length is 14 residues. The CDR3 DNA reads TGTGCCAGCAGCTTATTGGCAGGGTACACTGAAGCTTTCTTT. Its protein is CASSLLAGYTEAFF.

This clone was seen at least ten times. V gene TRBV29-1 combines with J gene TRBJ1-5, with 7 bases lining up with TRBD1. This CDR3 has 17 amino acids. The ends lost 2 bases at V and 1 base at J; junction bases unmatched: 11. CDR1 and CDR2 from the germline V gene are SQVTM and ANQGSEA. CDR3 nucleotide sequence: TGCAGCGTTGAATCGGGGGCTTCAGGGGGGAGCAATCAGCCCCAGCATTTT. Translating gives CSVESGASGGSNQPQHF.

The chain carries TRBV18 and TRBJ1-5; the match to TRBD1 covers 7 bases. Germline V gene data show CDR1 as KGHSH and CDR2 as LQKENI. The V segment lost 6 bases and the J segment 6 bases; nucleotides outside the gene matches: 14. CDR3 length: 16 amino acids. CDR3 protein: CASSWVGQGESQPQHF. CDR3 sequence (DNA): TGTGCCAGCTCCTGGGTTGGCCAGGGGGAGAGTCAGCCCCAGCATTTT.

This chain joins TRBV6-1 and TRBJ2-6; TRBD1 aligns across 9 bases. The CDR3 totals 17 residues. Germline V gene data show CDR1 as MNHNS and CDR2 as SASEGT. The V gene end was trimmed by 4 bases and the J gene end by 0 bases; junction bases not matched to a gene: 4. CDR3 sequence (DNA): TGTGCCAGCAGTGTCGGGACAGGGTCCTCTGGGGCCAACGTCCTGACTTTC. Translating it yields CASSVGTGSSGANVLTF.

The genes are TRBV9 and TRBJ2-7, with 13 bases identical to TRBD2. The CDR3 is 14 amino acids. The V and J ends lost 5 bases and 5 bases, in that order; junction bases with no gene match: 4. Germline values: CDR1 SGDLS, CDR2 YYNGEE. The chain's CDR3 is CASSGLAGVDEQYF. The CDR3 DNA is TGTGCCAGCAGTGGACTAGCGGGGGTTGACGAGCAGTACTTC.

This chain uses TRBV3-1 (or the pseudogene TRBV3-2) with TRBJ1-3; D may be TRBD1 (5 bases). V lost 3 bases and J 4 bases, leaving 19 bases between the germline ends. This CDR3 region has 17 residues. The germline V gene encodes CDR1 LGHDT and CDR2 YNNKEL (reference sequence). CDR3: CASSQAQALGRGNTIYF. The CDR3 DNA sequence: TGTGCCAGCAGCCAGGCACAGGCCCTCGGGAGGGGAAACACCATATATTTT.

V is TRBV11-2 and J is TRBJ2-5; 9 bases align to TRBD1. Per germline, CDR1 SGHAT and CDR2 FQNNGV. J lost 0 bases, V lost 0 bases, and 8 bases had no gene match. CDR3 length equals 18 residues. The CDR3 is CASSLEWVGTGYQETQYF. CDR3 nucleotides: TGTGCCAGCAGCTTAGAGTGGGTAGGGACAGGGTACCAAGAGACCCAGTACTTC.

In its sample, this clone was seen a few times. The CDR3 DNA reads as TGCAGCGTCGGGGTGGGATCCTACGAGCAGTACTTC. Translating gives CSVGVGSYEQYF. The rearrangement links TRBV29-1 to TRBJ2-7, with D perhaps matching TRBD2 (5 bases). The V end lost 6 bases, the J end lost 1 base, and 10 bases lay between the germline ends. The CDR3 has 12 amino acids. The V gene's germline CDR1 is SQVTM and CDR2 ANQGSEA.

The V and J genes are TRBV5-6 and TRBJ1-5; D uncertain. Trimming took 0 bases from V and 6 from J, leaving 4 bases between them. The germline V gene has CDR1 SGHDT and CDR2 YYEEEE. The CDR3 has 12 amino acids. The CDR3 loop reads CASSLASQPQHF. Written as DNA, the CDR3 is TGTGCCAGCAGCTTGGCCAGTCAGCCCCAGCATTTT.

J is TRBJ1-3 and V is TRBV2; 9 bases are a match to TRBD1. The V gene end was trimmed by 0 bases and the J gene end by 4 bases; junction bases not matched to a gene: 16. CDR3 size: 20 residues. Germline loops: CDR1 SNHLY, CDR2 FYNNEI. CDR3: CASSEALQMGQGPPGNTIYF. For the CDR3, the DNA is TGTGCCAGCAGTGAAGCGCTTCAAATGGGACAGGGCCCTCCGGGAAACACCATATATTTT.